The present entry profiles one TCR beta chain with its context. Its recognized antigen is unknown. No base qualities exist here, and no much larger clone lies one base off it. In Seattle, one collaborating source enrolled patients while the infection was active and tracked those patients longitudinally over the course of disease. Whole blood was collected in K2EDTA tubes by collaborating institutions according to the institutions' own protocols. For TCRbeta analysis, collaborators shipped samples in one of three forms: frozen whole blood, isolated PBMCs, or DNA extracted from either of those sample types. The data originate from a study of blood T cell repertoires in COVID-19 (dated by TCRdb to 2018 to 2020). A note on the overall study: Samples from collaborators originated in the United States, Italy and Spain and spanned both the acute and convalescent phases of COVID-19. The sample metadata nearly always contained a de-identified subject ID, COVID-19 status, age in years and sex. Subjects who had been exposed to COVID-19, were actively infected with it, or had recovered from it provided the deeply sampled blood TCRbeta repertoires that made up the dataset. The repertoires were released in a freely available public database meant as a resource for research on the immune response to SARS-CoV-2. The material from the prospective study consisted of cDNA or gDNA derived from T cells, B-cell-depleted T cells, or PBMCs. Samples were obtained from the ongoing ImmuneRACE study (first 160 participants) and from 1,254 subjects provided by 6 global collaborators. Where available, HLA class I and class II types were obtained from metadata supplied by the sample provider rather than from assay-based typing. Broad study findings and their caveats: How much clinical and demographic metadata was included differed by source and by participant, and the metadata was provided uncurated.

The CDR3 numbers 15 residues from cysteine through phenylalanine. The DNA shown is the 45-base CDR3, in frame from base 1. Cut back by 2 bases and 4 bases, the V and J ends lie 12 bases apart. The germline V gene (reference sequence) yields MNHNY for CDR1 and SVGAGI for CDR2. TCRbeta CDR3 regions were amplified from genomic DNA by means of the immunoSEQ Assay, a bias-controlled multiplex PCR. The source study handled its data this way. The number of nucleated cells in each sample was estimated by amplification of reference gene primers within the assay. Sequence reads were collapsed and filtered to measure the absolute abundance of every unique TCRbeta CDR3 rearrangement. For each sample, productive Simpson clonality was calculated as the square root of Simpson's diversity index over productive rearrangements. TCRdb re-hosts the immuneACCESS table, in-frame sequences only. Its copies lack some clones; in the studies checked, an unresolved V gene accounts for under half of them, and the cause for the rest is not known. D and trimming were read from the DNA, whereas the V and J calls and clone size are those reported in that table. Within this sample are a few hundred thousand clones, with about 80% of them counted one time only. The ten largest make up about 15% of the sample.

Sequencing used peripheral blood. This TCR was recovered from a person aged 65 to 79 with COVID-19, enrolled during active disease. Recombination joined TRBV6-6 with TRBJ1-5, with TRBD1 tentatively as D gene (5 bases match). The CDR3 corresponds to CASSYRAGKNQPQHF. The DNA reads TGTGCCAGCAGTTACCGAGCAGGGAAGAATCAGCCCCAGCATTTT.